This T cell receptor beta chain was sequenced in a study of T-cell reconstitution after alpha-beta-depleted transplantation in children (dated by TCRdb to 2015 to 2016). Regarding the study in general: The study quantitatively tracked T-cell immune reconstitution after TCRalphabeta/CD19-depleted allogeneic hematopoietic cell transplantation in children using TCR repertoire profiling.

The CDR3 covers 15 residues, taking in both the cysteine and the phenylalanine. The sequence is cut down to CDR3 DNA, 45 bases in frame from base 1. CDR1 and CDR2 are drawn from the germline V gene: SGHRS, YFSETQ. V loses 4 bases of germline sequence and J loses 7 bases, and the interval between the two ends is 18 bases. Library preparation used PCR. The reads were generated on an Illumina HiSeq 2500. Molecular barcoding was employed in the preparation of TCR libraries, with unique molecular identifiers being used to normalize TCRbeta repertoire quantification. TCRdb trimmed public reads at Q25 via fastp, called clones via MiXCR and kept in-frame beta chains. Identical CDR3 proteins give one entry, which carries the most common genes and DNA. The sample table contains about 540,000 distinct CDR3 sequences; only one count was recorded for about 16% of them. The ten largest clones add up to over 3% of the sample.

The table lists this clonotype with many counts. The antigen this receptor binds is unknown. No much larger clonotype is one base removed from it; base qualities were not supplied. The material was PBMCs from the stem cell graft donor, obtained from the stem cell graft. The clonotype comes from a human donor who donated a stem cell graft to a child with acute lymphoblastic leukemia. The sequence joins TRBV5-1 to TRBJ2-1; the D gene cannot be resolved reliably. This receptor carries the CDR3 CASSPRPPVGNEQFF. The nucleotides read TGCGCCAGCAGCCCCCGACCCCCAGTTGGGAATGAGCAGTTCTTC.